This is a list of T cell receptor beta chains from one sample in a study of cytomegalovirus exposure and HLA in healthy donors. Sequenced by immunoSEQ multiplex PCR; TCRdb stores in-frame clones only, minus some. There are tens of thousands of clones in the sample; 81% occur only once, and roughly 1.3% lies in the top ten. Sequenced input: PBMCs. The receptors were sampled from a girl aged 2 to 10 in good health and CMV-seropositive. The CDR3 runs from the conserved cysteine through the conserved F or W. The order of the fields is V gene, clone size, D gene, J gene, CDR3 DNA, CDR3 protein. D genes are given only for firm matches. Some rows mark clone size as missing; the rest say once, few, many or name a class of expanded clone.

V: TRBV5-4; size: few; D: NA; J: TRBJ1-4; DNA: TGTGCCAGCAGCTTGGAGGGGGATCAAGAAAAACTGTTTTTT; CDR3: CASSLEGDQEKLFF
V: TRBV4-2; size: NA; D: NA; J: TRBJ2-7; DNA: TGTGCCAGCAGCAACATAATGACAGGACTGTCCTACGAGCAGTACTTC; CDR3: CASSNIMTGLSYEQYF
V: TRBV6-6; size: NA; D: TRBD2; J: TRBJ2-7; DNA: TGTGCCAGCAGCTTCCTAGCGGCCTACGAGCAGTACTTC; CDR3: CASSFLAAYEQYF
V: TRBV2; size: NA; D: TRBD1; J: TRBJ2-3; DNA: TGTGCCTGCCAAGGACAGGGCACAGATACGCAGTATTTT; CDR3: CACQGQGTDTQYF
V: TRBV6-5; size: NA; D: TRBD2; J: TRBJ2-7; DNA: TGTGCCACCGGGACTAGCGGGGCCTCCTACGAGCAGTACTTC; CDR3: CATGTSGASYEQYF
V: TRBV19; size: NA; D: TRBD1; J: TRBJ1-2; DNA: TGTGCCAGTAGTAGACAGGGGTATGGCTACACCTTC; CDR3: CASSRQGYGYTF
V: TRBV18; size: NA; D: NA; J: TRBJ1-1; DNA: TGTGCCAGCTCACCAACGGTGCGGAACACTGAAGCTTTCTTT; CDR3: CASSPTVRNTEAFF
V: TRBV28; size: NA; D: TRBD1; J: TRBJ1-1; DNA: TGTGCCAGCAGCCGTGGTCCAGGGGGCAGCGGAGCTTTCTTT; CDR3: CASSRGPGGSGAFF
V: TRBV6-5; size: NA; D: TRBD1; J: TRBJ1-2; DNA: TGTGCCAGCAGTTATACGGGGACAGGGGGCAATGGCTACACCTTC; CDR3: CASSYTGTGGNGYTF
V: TRBV7-8; size: NA; D: NA; J: TRBJ1-5; DNA: TGTGCCAGCAGCCGAGGAGGGGGCAATCAGCCCCAGCATTTT; CDR3: CASSRGGGNQPQHF
V: TRBV29-1; size: NA; D: TRBD2; J: TRBJ2-1; DNA: TGCAGCGTTGAAGGGATAGCGGGAGGGAACAATGAGCAGTTCTTC; CDR3: CSVEGIAGGNNEQFF
V: TRBV28; size: NA; D: TRBD2; J: TRBJ2-1; DNA: TGTGCCAGCAGCCTTGCCGCTAGCGGGAACGATAATGAGCAGTTCTTC; CDR3: CASSLAASGNDNEQFF
V: TRBV6-4; size: NA; D: TRBD1; J: TRBJ1-3; DNA: TGTGCCAGCAGTGACTCGAGGGGACAGGGGCGAGGAAACACCATATATTTT; CDR3: CASSDSRGQGRGNTIYF